This T cell receptor beta chain was documented in a study of T cell repertoires in cytomegalovirus infection. Study as a whole: The authors relied on CMV epitopes, both recently identified HLA-C-restricted and well-studied HLA-B-restricted. Public TCR beta signatures provided an indication of both CMV infection and a matching HLA type.

A remark on this clonotype: Its antigen is not identified.

Trimming took 4 bases from V and 0 from J, leaving 17 bases between them. The V gene's germline CDR1 is SGHNT and CDR2 YYREEE (reference sequence). The CDR3 runs 17 residues. TCRdb reprocessed the reads via MiXCR and lists one record per CDR3 protein. Of about 500,000 distinct CDR3 sequences detected, 30% to 40% appear once; the ten largest clones hold 17%. The chain uses TRBV5-4 and TRBJ2-1, with D possibly TRBD2 on 5 matching bases. Sequencing was performed on cultured PBMCs, taken from culture after CMV antigen stimulation. This sequence originates from a human donor in good health (CMV status not recorded). Some clones in this sample may be carry-over from other donors' samples. The CDR3 protein is CASSGGDYSRSYNEQFF. As DNA, the CDR3 is TGTGCCAGCAGCGGAGGCGACTACAGCCGCTCCTACAATGAGCAGTTCTTC.